This T cell receptor (beta chain) was sequenced during a study of cytomegalovirus exposure and HLA in healthy donors. The study ran its PCR with 60 Vbeta and 13 Jbeta primers. Method: immunoSEQ multiplex PCR; TCRdb's copy keeps in-frame clones and lacks some. The sample has 150,000 to 180,000 clones; around 81% are singletons. Germline CDR1 is PRHDT and CDR2 is FYEKMQ (reference sequence). The CDR3 consists of 15 residues. The trim removed 5 bases at V and 3 bases at J, leaving 6 bases unmatched. In regard to this clone: As yet, its antigen is unknown.

Study-level findings and limits: In a later analysis, TCR beta V- and J-gene trimming showed a link to a missense DCLRE1C variant. It emerged from a later analysis that several of the most significant clusters appeared to be linked to common viral pathogens. For most TCR beta V segments, an earlier analysis put the productive rate at about 87% or about 30% of the time. The likely origin of a cluster of highly shared sequence variants was a sequencing artifact.

The material sequenced was PBMCs. This TCR came from a woman in her forties in good health and CMV-seropositive. The chain combines TRBV13 with TRBJ2-1; 8 bases match TRBD2. The CDR3 spells CASSPSGLVYNEQFF. The CDR3 coding sequence is TGTGCCAGCAGCCCTAGCGGGTTGGTCTACAATGAGCAGTTCTTC. The full variable domain, in which reference TRBV13 and TRBJ2-1 provide the parts outside the CDR3, is AAGVIQSPRHLIKEKRETATLKCYPIPRHDTVYWYQQGPGQDPQFLISFYEKMQSDKGSIPDRFSAQQFSDYHSELNMSSLELGDSALYFCASSPSGLVYNEQFFGPGTRLTVL.